The subject of this entry is one T cell receptor beta chain. Its binding antigen is unknown. Base qualities are not at hand, and no much larger clone is one base apart. The data originate from a study of T cell changes during pregnancy in multiple sclerosis (dated by TCRdb to the late 2010s). Concerning the study at large: The study examined how the T cell repertoire changed over the course of pregnancy in women with multiple sclerosis.

At the junction V is shortened by 0 bases and J by 7 bases; bases outside the gene matches: 5. CDR1 is given as MNHEY and CDR2 as SVGAGI, both from the germline V gene. The CDR3 contains 14 residues, cysteine and phenylalanine counted. CDR3 DNA only is kept here, 42 bases in frame from base 1. Receptor amplification or capture employed the immunoSEQ multiplex PCR assay. TCRdb stores this immuneACCESS table with in-frame sequences only. Part of the clones is absent; in the studies checked, under half of the shortfall reflects unresolved V genes, and no reason is known for the rest. The sample table lists about 60,000 clones, about nine tenths of them with a count of one. The top ten clones comprise about 0.8% of the sample.

The source is a female donor with multiple sclerosis, enrolled in a pregnancy study. The receptor chain draws on TRBV6-5 and TRBJ1-1; the central 7 bases match TRBD1. Here the sequenced sample was CD4+ T cells from peripheral blood mononuclear cells, taken in the first trimester of pregnancy. The DNA sequence reads TGTGCCAGCAGTTACTCAAGGGGGCTGGGTGAAGCTTTCTTT. This yields the protein CASSYSRGLGEAFF.